Listed here are 3 T cell receptor beta chains from one sample, sequenced in a study of T cell responses to AZD1222 COVID-19 vaccine. The data were produced by immunoSEQ multiplex PCR, yet TCRdb's version contains in-frame clones alone and is incomplete. The sample consists of more than 85,000 clones, less than 90% of them appearing once. Sample: peripheral blood, taken on day 0 of AZD1222 vaccination. The receptors stem from an adult in good health.

The V gene is TRBV5-6, the J gene TRBJ2-1, with TRBD1 as a possible D gene (6 bases). Between the trimmed V and J ends, which lost 6 bases and 4 bases, there was a span of 14 bases. Germline lookup yields CDR1 SGHDT and CDR2 YYEEEE. The CDR3 runs 14 residues. Here the CDR3 reads CASTGQTLYNEQFF. The CDR3 DNA reads TGTGCCAGCACCGGACAGACTCTTTACAATGAGCAGTTCTTC.

The chain couples TRBV7-7 to TRBJ1-1; D is ambiguous. The germline CDR1 and CDR2 sequences are SSHAT and FNYEAQ (reference sequence). Trimming took 5 bases from V and 9 from J, leaving 16 bases between them. This CDR3 spans 13 amino acids. CDR3 sequence reads: CASSEDLNRKAFF. DNA for the CDR3: TGTGCCAGCAGCGAAGACCTAAATAGGAAAGCTTTCTTT.

V and J are TRBV18 and TRBJ2-3, with D unresolved. CDR3 length equals 15 residues. V shed 0 bases and J shed 0 bases, with 7 bases lying between them. Germline CDR1 reads KGHSH; CDR2 reads LQKENI. The CDR3 DNA follows: TGTGCCAGCTCACCACCCGGATCTAGCACAGATACGCAGTATTTT. It encodes CASSPPGSSTDTQYF.